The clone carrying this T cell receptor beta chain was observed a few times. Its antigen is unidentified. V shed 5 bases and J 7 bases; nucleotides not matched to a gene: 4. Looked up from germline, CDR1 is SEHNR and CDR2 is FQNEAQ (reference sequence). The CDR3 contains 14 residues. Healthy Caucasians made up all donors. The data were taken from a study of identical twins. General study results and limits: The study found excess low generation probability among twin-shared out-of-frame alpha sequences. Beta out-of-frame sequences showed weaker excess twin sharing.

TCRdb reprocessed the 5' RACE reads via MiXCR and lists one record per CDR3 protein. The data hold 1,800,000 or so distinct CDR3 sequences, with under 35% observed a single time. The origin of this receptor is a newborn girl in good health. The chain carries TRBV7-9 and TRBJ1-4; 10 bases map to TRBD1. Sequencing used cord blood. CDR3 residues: CASSRDRGFEKLFF. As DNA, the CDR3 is TGTGCCAGCAGCCGGGACAGGGGTTTTGAAAAACTGTTTTTT.